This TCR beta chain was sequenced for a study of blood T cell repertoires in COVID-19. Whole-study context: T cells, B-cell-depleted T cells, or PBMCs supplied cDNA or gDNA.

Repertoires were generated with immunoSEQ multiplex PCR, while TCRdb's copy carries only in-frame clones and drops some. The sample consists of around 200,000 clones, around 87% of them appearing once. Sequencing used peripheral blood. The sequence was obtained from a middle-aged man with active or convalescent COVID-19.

In DNA, the CDR3 is TGTGCCAGCAGTTTCTCGCGACGGGGGGGACAGGGTGTGTACGAGCAGTACTTC. Its translation: CASSFSRRGGQGVYEQYF. The chain couples TRBV27 to TRBJ2-7, with TRBD1 as a possible D gene (9 bases). The CDR3 runs 18 residues. CDR1 and CDR2 from the germline V gene are MNHEY and SMNVEV (reference sequence). Between the trimmed V and J ends, which lost 3 bases and 4 bases, there was a span of 25 bases.